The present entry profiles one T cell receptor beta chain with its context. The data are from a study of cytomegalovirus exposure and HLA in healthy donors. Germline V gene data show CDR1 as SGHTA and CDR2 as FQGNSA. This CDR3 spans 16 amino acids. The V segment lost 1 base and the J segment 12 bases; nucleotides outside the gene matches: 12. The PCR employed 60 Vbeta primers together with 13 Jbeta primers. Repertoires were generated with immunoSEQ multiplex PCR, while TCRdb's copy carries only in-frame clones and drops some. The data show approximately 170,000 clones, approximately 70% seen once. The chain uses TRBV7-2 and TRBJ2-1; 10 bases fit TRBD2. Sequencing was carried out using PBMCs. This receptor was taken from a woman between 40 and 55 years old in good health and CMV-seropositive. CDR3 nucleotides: TGTGCCAGCAGCTTAGTGTGGCTAGCGGGGGCCCCGGGGCAGTTCTTC. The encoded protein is CASSLVWLAGAPGQFF.